This TCR beta chain stems from a study of vaccination and CD4 T cells after COVID-19. Study-level background: Investigators took post-vaccine samples a median approximately 73 days after dose two, within a range of 14 to 241.

This clonotype was seen more than once but under ten times. The antigen remains undetermined. As to time point: late sampling 161 to 241 days after vaccination in a few convalescent patients. Treatment described: approximately 9-day PBMC culture with coronavirus spike peptide pools or control peptides (ViraFEST assay). Sequencing of the DNA from cultured CD4+ T cells was carried out with the Oncomine TCR Beta short-read assay. Genomic DNA was isolated from cultured CD4+ T cells. TCRdb analysed the PCR reads with MiXCR anew, one entry per CDR3 protein. The table shows 20,000 or so distinct CDR3 sequences, with 42% occurring only once. The junction had 14 bases not matched to a gene; V was cut back by 5 bases and J by 7 bases. The CDR3 consists of 16 residues. Per the germline V gene, CDR1 is SSHAT and CDR2 is FNYEAQ (reference sequence).

The sample was CD4+ T cells from blood, cultured in vitro, taken about 7 months after SARS-CoV-2 vaccination. The chain employs TRBV7-7 and TRBJ1-5; TRBD1 aligns across 7 bases. The clonotype comes from a human donor who had recovered from COVID-19. Here the CDR3 DNA reads TGTGCCAGCAGCGCCCGACAGGGCGGGAACCGGCAGCCCCAGCATTTT. It yields the protein CASSARQGGNRQPQHF.